Included here is one TCR beta chain sequence, with context. CDR1 is SGDLS, CDR2 YYNGEE, per germline. This CDR3 is 15 amino acids long. V was cut by 4 bases and J by 0 bases, with 12 bases left in between. This entry belongs to a study of blood T cell repertoires in COVID-19. Whole-study context: PBMCs, B-cell-depleted T cells, or T cells were the source of the cDNA or gDNA that made up the material.

TCRdb keeps only in-frame clones here, not all; method: immunoSEQ multiplex PCR. The top ten clones hold roughly 5.1% of a sample with more than 300,000 clones, around four fifths of them seen once. This TCR was sampled from a woman in her 50s who had recovered from COVID-19. V is TRBV9 and J is TRBJ2-3, with D unresolved. The sample was PBMCs or T cells enriched from blood (not recorded which). CDR3 DNA sequence: TGTGCCAGCAGCACCGATCCCGGTAGCACAGATACGCAGTATTTT. Residues: CASSTDPGSTDTQYF. Together with reference TRBV9 and TRBJ2-3, the CDR3 gives the full variable domain: DSGVTQTPKHLITATGQRVTLRCSPRSGDLSVYWYQQSLDQGLQFLIQYYNGEERAKGNILERFSAQQFPDLHSELNLSSLELGDSALYFCASSTDPGSTDTQYFGPGTRLTVL.